Here is one TCR beta chain with its context. Its antigen has not been determined. It has no much larger one-base neighbor in the sample; base qualities were not kept. This sample stems from a study of blood T cell repertoires in COVID-19 (dated by TCRdb to the early 2020s). Broadly, across the study: The collaborator samples originated in the United States, Italy and Spain and spanned the acute and convalescent phases of COVID-19. A de-identified subject ID, COVID-19 status, age in years and sex were almost always included in the sample metadata. The repertoires were released in a freely available public database intended as a resource for research on the immune response to SARS-CoV-2. Samples were obtained from the ongoing ImmuneRACE study (first 160 participants) and from some 1,200 subjects provided by 6 global collaborators. HLA class I and class II types, where available, came from metadata supplied by the sample provider rather than from assay-based typing. The material from the prospective study consisted of cDNA or gDNA derived from T cells, B-cell-depleted T cells, or PBMCs. Subjects who had been exposed to COVID-19, were actively infected with it, or had recovered from it provided the deeply sampled blood TCRbeta repertoires that made up the dataset. Here is what the overall study found, with its caveats: Clinical and demographic metadata were provided uncurated, with the amount varying by source and participant.

TCRbeta CDR3 regions were amplified from genomic DNA using the immunoSEQ Assay, a bias-controlled multiplex PCR. The authors' pipeline ran thus. The number of nucleated cells in each sample was estimated from the amplification of reference gene primers within the assay. To quantify the absolute abundance of each unique TCRbeta CDR3 rearrangement, sequence reads were collapsed and filtered. Productive Simpson clonality was computed per sample as the square root of Simpson's diversity index over productive rearrangements. TCRdb retrieved this table from immuneACCESS and kept in-frame rearrangements only. Not all clones are present; in checked studies, unresolved V genes account for under half, and no reason is known for the remainder. Clone size and V and J calls were adopted from that table, with D and trimming inferred from the DNA. Across this sample there are 200,000 to 250,000 clones, with over 80% seen only once. The top ten constitute 1.9% of the sample.

Samples from volunteer blood donors who had recovered from COVID-19 were contributed by a second Seattle source. Collaborating institutions collected whole blood in K2EDTA tubes following their own protocols. Collaborator samples were shipped for TCRbeta analysis as frozen whole blood, isolated PBMCs, or DNA extracted from either sample type. Cut back by 4 bases and 2 bases, the V and J ends lie 14 bases apart. Measured from the cysteine to the phenylalanine, the CDR3 is 15 residues long. Only the CDR3 DNA is retained, 45 bases long and in frame from the first base. Based on the germline V gene (reference sequence), the CDR1 and CDR2 sequences are LGHDT and YNNKEL.

The sample taken for sequencing was peripheral blood. The receptor's source is a man in his thirties or forties who had recovered from COVID-19. The rearrangement joined TRBV3-1 (or the pseudogene TRBV3-2) to TRBJ1-2, with the D gene not confidently named. The nucleotide sequence is given as TGTGCCAGCAGCCCACTCGGGAAGAGAAACTATGGCTACACCTTC. Translated, this is CASSPLGKRNYGYTF.